Following are 9 T cell receptor beta chains from one sample sequenced in a study of beta chain features in type 1 diabetes. Study conclusions and caveats: The study found moderately but significantly shorter TCRB CDR3s in all four CD4+ subsets of Type 1 diabetes patients.

Reverse transcribing all isolated RNA meant expressed TCRB transcripts were sequenced. Sequenced by immunoSEQ multiplex PCR; TCRdb stores in-frame clones only, minus some. The table lists 600,000 or so clones, approximately 13% of them singletons. For these TCRs, the target antigens are not known. Sequenced input: naive CD4+ T cells from blood. These receptors were collected from a man between 25 and 39 years old with type 1 diabetes.

In this sample, this clone turned up a few times. The V call is TRBV19, the J call TRBJ1-1, with D maybe TRBD1 (6 bases). This CDR3 contains 14 residues. V gave up 6 bases and J gave up 1 base, with 12 bases separating them. CDR1 is LNHDA, CDR2 SQIVND, per germline (reference sequence). CDR3 in DNA: TGTGCCAGTAGCCCGGCGGGGGCGAACACTGAAGCTTTCTTT. Translation gives CASSPAGANTEAFF.

The table lists this clone with a few counts. The rearrangement joins TRBV4-2 to TRBJ2-3; tentative D call: TRBD2 (7 bases). CDR1 is LGHNA, CDR2 YNFKEQ, per germline. The CDR3 extends over 16 amino acids. With 1 base removed from V and 5 bases from J, the gap between germline ends came to 16 bases. As DNA, the CDR3 is TGTGCCAGCAGCCAAGGGAAGGGGGGGTCTGGAGATACGCAGTATTTT. This gives the protein CASSQGKGGSGDTQYF.

This clone was seen only a few times. The chain carries TRBV18 and TRBJ2-3, with 11 positions matching TRBD2. This CDR3 is 17 amino acids long. The germline V gene has CDR1 KGHSH and CDR2 LQKENI. V dropped 1 base and J dropped 2; count of bases not matched to a gene: 5. CDR3 region: CASSPLLAGAATDTQYF. The CDR3 DNA follows: TGTGCCAGCTCACCACTACTAGCGGGGGCCGCCACAGATACGCAGTATTTT.

In this sample, this clone turned up a few times. This chain joins TRBV19 and TRBJ1-5; D is unclear. The CDR3 length is 14 residues. Trimming removed 3 bases from V and 4 bases from J, with 10 bases in between. Germline loops: CDR1 LNHDA, CDR2 SQIVND (reference sequence). CDR3 protein: CASSILTANQPQHF. The DNA of the CDR3 is TGTGCCAGTAGTATTTTAACAGCAAATCAGCCCCAGCATTTT.

The chain recombines TRBV28 with TRBJ2-3; D tentatively reads TRBD1 or TRBD2 (6 bases each). This CDR3 is built from 15 residues. The germline V gene has CDR1 MDHEN and CDR2 SYDVKM. V was trimmed by 6 bases and J by 2 bases, leaving 15 bases between them. The CDR3 DNA reads TGTGCCAGCAGCATGAGGGGGGCACTCACAGATACGCAGTATTTT. Its protein is CASSMRGALTDTQYF. The variable domain in full, with the rest retrieved from reference TRBV28 and TRBJ2-3, is DVKVTQSSRYLVKRTGEKVFLECVQDMDHENMFWYRQDPGLGLRLIYFSYDVKMKEKGDIPEGYSVSREKKERFSLILESASTNQTSMYLCASSMRGALTDTQYFGPGTRLTVL.

This clone was detected only a few times. The V and J genes are TRBV4-2 and TRBJ2-6; D remains ambiguous. Trimming took off 1 base at V and 4 bases at J, with 8 bases between the two ends. This CDR3 contains 15 residues. CDR1 is LGHNA and CDR2 is YNFKEQ in the germline V gene. Written as DNA, the CDR3 is TGTGCCAGCAGCCAAGGGATGCCAGGGGCCAACGTCCTGACTTTC. Residues: CASSQGMPGANVLTF.

The V and J genes are TRBV20-1 and TRBJ2-1, with D perhaps matching TRBD1 (5 bases). The CDR3 is 11 residues long. Per the germline V gene, CDR1 is DFQATT and CDR2 is SNEGSKA (reference sequence). The V end was cut by 3 bases, the J end by 15 bases, with 15 bases between. The CDR3 sequence: CSARYRQLAFF. The DNA for the CDR3 is TGCAGTGCTAGGTATAGACAGTTGGCGTTCTTC.

This clone occurred a few times. CDR3 nucleotides: TGTGCCTCATTAGGGTGGGGCAGACGCAATCAGCCCCAGCATTTT. This sequence encodes CASLGWGRRNQPQHF. V is TRBV21-1 and J is TRBJ1-5; TRBD1, the D gene given by the table, was not confirmed from the DNA. TRBV21-1 is flagged as a pseudogene. This CDR3 comprises 15 residues.

This clone was counted between two and nine times. V usage is TRBV2 and J usage is TRBJ1-4; D not certain. Trimming took 2 bases from V and 7 from J, leaving 14 bases between them. This CDR3 is 15 amino acids long. The germline V gene has CDR1 SNHLY and CDR2 FYNNEI. The CDR3 is CASSETTLPTEKLFF. The DNA of the CDR3 is TGTGCCAGCAGTGAAACGACCCTCCCCACTGAAAAACTGTTTTTT.